This record looks at one TCR beta chain sequence and its context. This record belongs to a study of CD39 and CD103 CD8 tumor-infiltrating T cells. The data were produced by immunoSEQ multiplex PCR, yet TCRdb's version contains in-frame clones alone and is incomplete. The sample consists of some 7,000 clones, around 69% of them appearing once. This CDR3 comprises 16 residues. Germline V lookup: CDR1 SGHVS, CDR2 FNYEAQ. V shed 5 bases, J shed 7 bases, and the junction held 9 bases outside the gene matches. Patients were not receiving therapy at sample collection. For tumor-infiltrating lymphocytes, EpCAM beads were added to negative-selection T-cell enrichment of thawed cells. CD8+CD4-CD45RA- cells, CCR7-positive or negative, formed the memory CD8 sort.

The specimen sequenced was CD8+ T cells sorted from blood. The sample's subset: total memory CD8 T cells (CD45RA-CCR7+/-) from blood or uninvolved lymph node. The sequence derives from a human donor with head and neck squamous cell carcinoma. The rearrangement uses TRBV7-6 and TRBJ2-1, with 12 bases fitting TRBD2. The CDR3 is CASSVTTSGSRNEQFF. The DNA for the CDR3 is TGTGCCAGCAGCGTCACGACTAGCGGGAGCAGGAATGAGCAGTTCTTC.